The T cell receptor (beta chain) under discussion was sequenced for a study of shared clonotypes between healthy human individuals. Across the study: For every donor, three CD4 naive, three CD4 memory, two CD8 naive and one CD8 memory plates were used.

It was into CD45RA+ naive and CD45RA-negative memory subsets that the CD4+ cells were split. General study results and limits: The authors sampled blood alone, and tissue repertoires likely differ. Some clonotypes were shared by all four sorted-subset donors, while others were not shared. The non-shared ones had lower generation probabilities than the shared ones.

Some clones are missing from TCRdb's copy, which holds only in-frame ones; the method was immunoSEQ multiplex PCR. This table has about 730,000 clones, just under 75% appearing once. Between the trimmed V and J ends, which lost 1 base and 5 bases, there was a span of 15 bases. Per the germline V gene, CDR1 is LGHNA and CDR2 is YNFKEQ. This CDR3 contains 15 residues. Concerning this clone itself: No antigen is known for it.

Material: memory CD4+ T cells sorted from blood. Subset here: CD45RA-negative fraction. This sequence joins TRBV4-2 and TRBJ2-7, with TRBD1 as a possible D gene (5 bases). The sequence was collected from a woman aged 25 to 39 in good health. The CDR3: CASSQGQGTVNEQYF. CDR3 bases: TGTGCCAGCAGCCAAGGGCAGGGTACTGTTAACGAGCAGTACTTC.